This entry describes one TCR beta chain. The sample originates from a study of blood T cell repertoires in COVID-19. Across the whole study: The study drew acute and convalescent COVID-19 samples from the United States, Italy and Spain. The analysed material was cDNA or gDNA that came from T cells, B-cell-depleted T cells, or PBMCs.

Authors' processing steps: Amplifying reference gene primers gave estimates of nucleated cell counts. Here immunoSEQ multiplex PCR was the method, and the copy in TCRdb shows in-frame clones only, minus some. That table gives V, J and clone size, and the DNA gave D and trimming. The sample shows approximately 93,000 clones, about 74% of them seen only once. Patients at the Seattle site were enrolled during active infection and followed longitudinally. The TCR originated in a man between 65 and 85 years old with COVID-19, enrolled during active disease. Sequenced: peripheral blood.

The CDR3 nucleotides read TGTGCCTGGAGTGTACAGGGGCAGGGGGCCGTCGAGCAGTACTTC. Protein product: CAWSVQGQGAVEQYF. The genes are TRBV30 and TRBJ2-7, with 8 bases aligning to TRBD1. The CDR3 sequence is 15 residues long. Trimming cost V 0 bases and J 6 bases; bases outside gene matches: 10. Germline assignment: CDR1 GTSNPN and CDR2 SVGIG (reference sequence). The variable domain in full, completed from reference TRBV30 and TRBJ2-7, reads SQTIHQWPATLVQPVGSPLSLECTVEGTSNPNLYWYRQAAGRGLQLLFYSVGIGQISSEVPQNLSASRPQDRQFILSSKKLLLSDSGFYLCAWSVQGQGAVEQYFGPGTRLTVT.